This T cell receptor (beta chain) was profiled in a study of tumor and adjacent non-tumor tissue in lung cancer. The wider study: The patients, 10 men and several women, were about 31 to 80 with stage I to III disease. Study-level points and caveats: TCR diversity was significantly greater in tumor than normal lung tissue.

This CDR3 has 16 amino acids. CDR1 SGHNT and CDR2 YENEEA come from the germline V gene. Concerning this clonotype itself: What it binds is unknown. One end of the junction varies from germline; a read error may be responsible.

The library came from three nested PCR rounds adapted from ARM-PCR protocols. TCRdb re-called the multiplex PCR reads with MiXCR, one entry per CDR3 protein. Of about 120,000 distinct CDR3 sequences in the sample, over 75% are singletons; the top ten hold 22%. The template was RNA from unsorted bulk tissue. Between August and November 2014, newly diagnosed, chemotherapy-naive lung cancer patients underwent thoracic surgery in China. This chain links TRBV11-3 with TRBJ1-1; D perhaps matches TRBD1 (5 bases). The TCR sequence derives from an older man with non-small cell lung cancer. Sequences were obtained from lung tumor tissue. The CDR3 region has the DNA TGTGCCTGCAGCTTAAAGACAGCGTGGATGAAGACTGAAGCTTTCTTT. Encoded protein: CACSLKTAWMKTEAFF.